Following are 17 T cell receptor beta chains from one sample sequenced in a study of T cell responses to AZD1222 COVID-19 vaccine. Generated by immunoSEQ multiplex PCR, the TCRdb table keeps only in-frame clones and is missing some. The sample carries 80,000 to 100,000 clones, around nine tenths recorded once. The sample consisted of peripheral blood, taken on day 0 of AZD1222 vaccination. The receptors were gathered from an adult in good health.

The CDR3 protein is CASSWGATNEKLFF. The DNA of the CDR3 is TGTGCCAGCAGCTGGGGGGCAACTAATGAAAAACTGTTTTTT. This chain joins TRBV7-2 and TRBJ1-4; a possible D gene is TRBD1 (5 bases). In germline, CDR1 is SGHTA, CDR2 FQGNSA. CDR3 length: 14 residues. Trimming stripped 4 bases from V and 0 bases from J, with 6 bases between. Variable domain in full (rest from reference TRBV7-2 and TRBJ1-4): GAGVSQSPSNKVTEKGKDVELRCDPISGHTALYWYRQSLGQGLEFLIYFQGNSAPDKSGLPSDRFSAERTGGSVSTLTIQRTQQEDSAVYLCASSWGATNEKLFFGSGTQLSVL.

The chain recombines TRBV15 with TRBJ2-2; TRBD2 agrees at 10 bases. This CDR3 is built from 16 residues. The V segment lost 2 bases and the J segment 5 bases; nucleotides outside the gene matches: 5. Germline V lookup: CDR1 LNHNV, CDR2 YYDKDF (reference sequence). The CDR3 DNA reads as TGTGCCACCAGCAGATACACTAGCGGGGTTACCGGGGAGCTGTTTTTT. It yields the protein CATSRYTSGVTGELFF. Drawing the rest from reference TRBV15 and TRBJ2-2, the complete variable domain is DAMVIQNPRYQVTQFGKPVTLSCSQTLNHNVMYWYQQKSSQAPKLLFHYYDKDFNNEADTPDNFQSRRPNTSFCFLDIRSPGLGDTAMYLCATSRYTSGVTGELFFGEGSRLTVL.

The V gene is TRBV9, the J gene TRBJ2-2, with 12 bases aligning to TRBD2. Germline loops: CDR1 SGDLS, CDR2 YYNGEE. The CDR3 sequence is 17 residues long. V was clipped by 0 bases and J by 4 bases; unmatched bases: 4. CDR3: CASSVELAGGSTGELFF. DNA for the CDR3: TGTGCCAGCAGCGTAGAACTAGCGGGGGGATCCACCGGGGAGCTGTTTTTT.

V usage is TRBV5-8 and J usage is TRBJ1-1; 12 bases match TRBD1. Trimming cost V 4 bases and J 0 bases; bases outside gene matches: 10. The CDR3 has 18 residues. Germline V gene sequence: CDR1 SGHTS, CDR2 YDEGEE. CDR3 DNA: TGTGCCAGCAGCCTGGGACAGGGGGCCCTTCTTGTGAACACTGAAGCTTTCTTT. Translated, it gives CASSLGQGALLVNTEAFF.

The rearrangement joins TRBV19 to TRBJ2-7; TRBD1 aligns across 7 bases. Looked up from germline, CDR1 is LNHDA and CDR2 is SQIVND (reference sequence). V lost 1 base to trimming and J lost 5 bases; unmatched junction nucleotides: 5. The CDR3 sequence is 14 residues long. In DNA, the CDR3 is TGTGCCAGTAGTATAGGGGAGACAGGGAACGAGCAGTACTTC. Its protein is CASSIGETGNEQYF.

The J gene is TRBJ1-5, the V gene TRBV2; no firm D call. There are 13 residues in the CDR3. Per the germline V gene, CDR1 is SNHLY and CDR2 is FYNNEI. V gave up 5 bases and J gave up 1 base, with 6 bases separating them. As DNA, the CDR3 is TGTGCCAGCAGTCCTGACAGCAATCAGCCCCAGCATTTT. Its translation is CASSPDSNQPQHF.

The chain has TRBV19 and TRBJ2-5, with 7 nucleotides matching TRBD1. CDR1 and CDR2 (germline): LNHDA, SQIVND (reference sequence). This CDR3 region has 14 residues. Trimming removed 1 base from V and 1 base from J; junction bases left unmatched: 0. This chain's CDR3 is CASSIGQGQETQYF. CDR3 DNA sequence: TGTGCCAGTAGTATAGGACAGGGCCAAGAGACCCAGTACTTC.

The DNA of the CDR3 is TGTGCCAGCTCCCCCGGGGCGACGGCAAAAGAGACCCAGTACTTC. It yields the protein CASSPGATAKETQYF. The chain has TRBV28 and TRBJ2-5; D may match TRBD1 or TRBD2 (5 bases each). The CDR3 is made up of 15 amino acids. The germline gives CDR1 MDHEN, CDR2 SYDVKM. V lost 8 bases and J lost 3, with 19 bases in between.

The chain links TRBV7-9 to TRBJ2-7; 7 bases are a match to TRBD1. The CDR3 is 14 residues long. Germline V gives CDR1 SEHNR, CDR2 FQNEAQ (reference sequence). V lost 1 base to trimming and J lost 3 bases; unmatched junction nucleotides: 3. Here the CDR3 DNA reads TGTGCCAGCAGCTTAGGGACAGGACACTACGAGCAGTACTTC. Its translation is CASSLGTGHYEQYF.

The V gene is TRBV11-2, the J gene TRBJ1-1; D is possibly TRBD1 (5 bases). CDR3 length equals 15 residues. With 6 bases removed from V and 4 bases from J, the gap between germline ends came to 18 bases. Per germline, CDR1 SGHAT and CDR2 FQNNGV. The CDR3 sequence: CASSFEGAGTTEAFF. The CDR3 DNA sequence: TGTGCCAGCAGTTTCGAAGGGGCGGGGACCACTGAAGCTTTCTTT.

V gene TRBV4-3 combines with J gene TRBJ1-5; a possible D gene is TRBD1 (5 bases). CDR3 length equals 17 residues. Germline V gives CDR1 LGHNA, CDR2 YSLEER. Trimming pared 0 bases from V and 0 bases from J, leaving 12 bases between. This CDR3 reads CASSQDRGRYSNQPQHF. For the CDR3, the DNA is TGCGCCAGCAGCCAAGATAGGGGTCGGTATAGCAATCAGCCCCAGCATTTT.

V gene TRBV23-1 combines with J gene TRBJ1-2, with TRBD1 matching over 7 bases. TRBV23-1 is flagged as an ORF with uncertain function. This CDR3 is 19 amino acids long. J gave up 5 bases and V 3 bases, and 21 bases lay outside the gene matches. The CDR3 DNA follows: TGCGCCAGCAGTCAGCCTACGACAGGGTACGGATATATGCTATATGGCTACACCTTC. Translation gives CASSQPTTGYGYMLYGYTF.

The J gene is TRBJ2-5, the V gene TRBV6-2 or TRBV6-3, with TRBD2 as a possible D gene (6 bases). This CDR3 has 13 residues. The V end lost 5 bases, the J end lost 0 bases, and 7 bases lay between the germline ends. Germline loops: CDR1 MNHEY, CDR2 SVGEGT. The CDR3 DNA follows: TGTGCCAGCAGTGGGGGGAACCAAGAGACCCAGTACTTC. Translating gives CASSGGNQETQYF.

The chain has TRBV28 and TRBJ1-5; the match to TRBD1 covers 9 bases. Germline CDR1 reads MDHEN; CDR2 reads SYDVKM. This CDR3 has 15 amino acids. V trimming: 6 bases; J trimming: 3 bases; junction bases outside the gene matches: 6. CDR3 sequence: CASRTGQGVNQPQHF. The DNA for the CDR3 is TGTGCCAGCAGGACGGGACAGGGTGTCAATCAGCCCCAGCATTTT.

The V call is TRBV6-2 or TRBV6-3, the J call TRBJ1-5, with no clear D. The CDR3 runs 18 residues. Trimming shortened V by 0 bases and J by 2 bases, and 17 bases separated the two germline ends. Germline V CDR1 and CDR2: MNHEY, SVGEGT. CDR3 residues: CASSYSGLARGGNQPQHF. The CDR3 DNA reads as TGTGCCAGCAGTTACTCGGGTTTGGCCCGCGGCGGCAATCAGCCCCAGCATTTT.

The chain links TRBV3-1 (or the pseudogene TRBV3-2) to TRBJ2-3; the D gene is possibly TRBD1 (5 bases). Deletions cut 1 base from V and 2 bases from J, with 7 bases between. CDR3 size: 14 residues. The germline V gene encodes CDR1 LGHDT and CDR2 YNNKEL (reference sequence). CDR3 in amino acids: CASSQGGPTDTQYF. The CDR3, as DNA: TGTGCCAGCAGCCAAGGGGGCCCCACAGATACGCAGTATTTT.

The chain recombines TRBV7-9 with TRBJ1-4; perhaps TRBD1 as D (5 bases). The CDR3 runs 16 residues. Per germline, CDR1 SEHNR and CDR2 FQNEAQ (reference sequence). Trimming took off 2 bases at V and 0 bases at J, with 10 bases between the two ends. The CDR3 loop reads CASSLRGIATNEKLFF. The CDR3 coding sequence is TGTGCCAGCAGCTTACGGGGCATTGCAACTAATGAAAAACTGTTTTTT.